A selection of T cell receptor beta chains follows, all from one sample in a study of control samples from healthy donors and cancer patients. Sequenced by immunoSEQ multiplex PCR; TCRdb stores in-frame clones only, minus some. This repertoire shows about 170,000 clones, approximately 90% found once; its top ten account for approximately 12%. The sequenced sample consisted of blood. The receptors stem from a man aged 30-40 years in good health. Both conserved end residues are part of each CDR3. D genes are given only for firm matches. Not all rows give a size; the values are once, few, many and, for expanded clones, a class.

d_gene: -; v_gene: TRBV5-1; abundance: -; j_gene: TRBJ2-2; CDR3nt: TGCGCCAGCGCACGGAACACCGGGGAGCTGTTTTTT; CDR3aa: CASARNTGELFF
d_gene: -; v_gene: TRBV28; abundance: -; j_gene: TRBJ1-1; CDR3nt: TGTGCCAGCAGAGAACAGGGTAGAAACACTGAAGCTTTCTTT; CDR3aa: CASREQGRNTEAFF
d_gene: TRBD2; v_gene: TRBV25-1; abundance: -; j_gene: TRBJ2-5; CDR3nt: TGTGCCAGCAGTTATAGCGGGGGGGCTTCAGAGACCCAGTACTTC; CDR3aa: CASSYSGGASETQYF
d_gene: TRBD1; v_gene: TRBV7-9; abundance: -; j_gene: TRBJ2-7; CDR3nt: TGTGCCAGCAGCGGTAATGACAGGGGGCTGTCCTACGAGCAGTACTTC; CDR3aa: CASSGNDRGLSYEQYF
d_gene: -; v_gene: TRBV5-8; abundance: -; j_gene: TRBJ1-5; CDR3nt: TGTGCCAGCAGCCTCCGGACCCATAGCAATCAGCCCCAGCATTTT; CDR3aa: CASSLRTHSNQPQHF
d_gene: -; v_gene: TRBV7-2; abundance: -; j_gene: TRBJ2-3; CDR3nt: TGTGCCAGCAGCTTAGGGATGACCCTTCGCTTAGATACGCAGTATTTT; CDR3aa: CASSLGMTLRLDTQYF
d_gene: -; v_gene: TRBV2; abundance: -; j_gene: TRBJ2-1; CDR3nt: TGTGCCAGCAGTGAGTCCGGGGATGAGCAGTTCTTC; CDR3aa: CASSESGDEQFF
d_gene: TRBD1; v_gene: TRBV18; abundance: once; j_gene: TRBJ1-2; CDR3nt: TGTGCCAGCTCACCGACTCTGGGACAGATCTATGGCTACACCTTC; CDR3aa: CASSPTLGQIYGYTF
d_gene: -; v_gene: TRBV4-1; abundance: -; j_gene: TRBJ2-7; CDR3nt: TGCGCCAGCAGCCAAGATAACTATAGCGAGCAGTACTTC; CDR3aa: CASSQDNYSEQYF
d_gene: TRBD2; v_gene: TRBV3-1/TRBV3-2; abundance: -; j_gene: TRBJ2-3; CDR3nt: TGTGCCAGCAGCCACTCAGGGACTAGCGGGAGGACAGATACGCAGTATTTT; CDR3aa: CASSHSGTSGRTDTQYF
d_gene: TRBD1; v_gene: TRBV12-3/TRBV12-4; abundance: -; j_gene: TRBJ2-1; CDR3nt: TGTGCCAGCAGTTTAAGGGGGCACAATGAGCAGTTCTTC; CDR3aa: CASSLRGHNEQFF
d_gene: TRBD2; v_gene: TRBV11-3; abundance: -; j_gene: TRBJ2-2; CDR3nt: TGTGCCAGCAGCTTAGTACTAGCGGGAGGCATCACCGGGGAGCTGTTTTTT; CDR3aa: CASSLVLAGGITGELFF
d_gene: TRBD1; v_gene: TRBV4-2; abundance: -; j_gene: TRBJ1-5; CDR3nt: TGTGCCGGCAGCCACGATACAGGGGGCAATCAGCCCCAGCATTTT; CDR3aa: CAGSHDTGGNQPQHF
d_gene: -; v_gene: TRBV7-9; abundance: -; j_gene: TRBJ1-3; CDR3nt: TGTGCCAGCAGCCTAGGATTGGAGCCTGGAAACACCATATATTTT; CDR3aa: CASSLGLEPGNTIYF
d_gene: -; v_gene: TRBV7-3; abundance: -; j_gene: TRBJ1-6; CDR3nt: TGTGCCAGCAGCTTAACCGGGACGGTAAATTCACCCCTCCACTTT; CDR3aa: CASSLTGTVNSPLHF
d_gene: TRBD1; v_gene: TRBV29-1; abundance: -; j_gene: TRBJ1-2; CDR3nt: TGCAGCGTCCAGACAGGGGTAGGGCTGCGCGGCTACACCTTC; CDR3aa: CSVQTGVGLRGYTF
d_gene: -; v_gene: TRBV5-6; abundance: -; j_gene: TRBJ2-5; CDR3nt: TGTGCCAGCAGCTGGGGGTCCGAAGAGACCCAGTACTTC; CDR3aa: CASSWGSEETQYF
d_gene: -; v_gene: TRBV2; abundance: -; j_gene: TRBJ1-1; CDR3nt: TGTGCCAGCAGAGAGGGGGATTACACTGAAGCTTTCTTT; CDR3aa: CASREGDYTEAFF
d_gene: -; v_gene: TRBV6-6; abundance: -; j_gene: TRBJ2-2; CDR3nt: TGTGCCAGCAGTTACCCCAGGGAGGGGGAGCTGTTTTTT; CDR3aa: CASSYPREGELFF
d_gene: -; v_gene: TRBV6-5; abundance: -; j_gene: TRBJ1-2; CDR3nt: TGTGCCAGCAGACGACTACAGGATTACTTAACCTTC; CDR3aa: CASRRLQDYLTF
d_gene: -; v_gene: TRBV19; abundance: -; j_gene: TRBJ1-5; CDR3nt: TGTGCCAGTTCGCCCCAGGGAAGCGGTCAGCCCCAGCATTTT; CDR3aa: CASSPQGSGQPQHF
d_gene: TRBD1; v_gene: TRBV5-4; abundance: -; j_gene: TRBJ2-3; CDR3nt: TGTGCCAGCAGTAGGGGGCAATCAGATACGCAGTATTTT; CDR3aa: CASSRGQSDTQYF
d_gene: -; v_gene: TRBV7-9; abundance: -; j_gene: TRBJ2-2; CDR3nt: TGTGCCAGCAGAACTCTGGCGGGATTAACCGGGGAGCTGTTTTTT; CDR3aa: CASRTLAGLTGELFF
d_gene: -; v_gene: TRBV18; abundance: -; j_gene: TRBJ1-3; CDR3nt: TGTGCCAGCTCACCCGACGAGCGACTGGGAAACACCATATATTTT; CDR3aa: CASSPDERLGNTIYF
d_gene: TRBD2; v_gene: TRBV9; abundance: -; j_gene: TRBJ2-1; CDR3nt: TGTGCCAGCAGCGACCTAAGCGGGATAGGGAAGTTCTTC; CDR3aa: CASSDLSGIGKFF
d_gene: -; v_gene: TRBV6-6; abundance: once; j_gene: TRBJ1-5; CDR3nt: TGTGCCAGCAGTTACCACGGAACCCATAGCAATCAGCCCCAGCATTTT; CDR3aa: CASSYHGTHSNQPQHF
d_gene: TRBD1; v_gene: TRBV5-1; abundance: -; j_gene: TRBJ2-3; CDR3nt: TGCGCCAGCAGCCCCGGACAGGACACAGATACGCAGTATTTT; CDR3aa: CASSPGQDTDTQYF
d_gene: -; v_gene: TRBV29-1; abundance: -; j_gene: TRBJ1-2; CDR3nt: TGCAGCGTTGGCACAGGGTATGGCTACACCTTC; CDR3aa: CSVGTGYGYTF
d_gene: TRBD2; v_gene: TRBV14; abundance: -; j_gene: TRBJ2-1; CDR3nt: TGTGCCAGCAGCCCAATTGCTAGCGGGCAATTGGAGCAGTTCTTC; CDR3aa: CASSPIASGQLEQFF
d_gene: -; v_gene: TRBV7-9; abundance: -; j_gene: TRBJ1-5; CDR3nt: TGTGCCAGCACCCTAGACAATCAGCCCCAGCATTTT; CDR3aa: CASTLDNQPQHF
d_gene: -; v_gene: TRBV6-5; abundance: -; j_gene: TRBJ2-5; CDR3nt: TGTGCCAGCAGCCGGGGAGGTATAGCTCAAGAGACCCAGTACTTC; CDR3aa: CASSRGGIAQETQYF
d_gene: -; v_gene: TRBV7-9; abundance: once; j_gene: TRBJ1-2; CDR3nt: TGTGCCAGCAGCTTAGGGACAAACTATGGCTACACCTTC; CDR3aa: CASSLGTNYGYTF
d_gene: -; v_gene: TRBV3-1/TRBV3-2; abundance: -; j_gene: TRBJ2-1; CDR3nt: TGTGCCAGCATCCAGGGTGAGGGTGTGATGTTCTTC; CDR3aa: CASIQGEGVMFF
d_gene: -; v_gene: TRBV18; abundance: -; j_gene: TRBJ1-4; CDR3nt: TGTGCCAGCTCACCACTTCAATTGACGGAGGGGAGCGAAAAACTGTTTTTT; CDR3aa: CASSPLQLTEGSEKLFF
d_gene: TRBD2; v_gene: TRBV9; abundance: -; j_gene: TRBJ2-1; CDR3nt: TGTGCCAGCAGCCCGGGGACTAGCGAAAACAATGAGCAGTTCTTC; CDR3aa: CASSPGTSENNEQFF
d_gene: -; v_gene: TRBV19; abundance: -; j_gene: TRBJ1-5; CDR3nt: TGTGCCAGTAGTATAGGGTCTTGGAATGATCAGCCCCAGCATTTT; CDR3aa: CASSIGSWNDQPQHF
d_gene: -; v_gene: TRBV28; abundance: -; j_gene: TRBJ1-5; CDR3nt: TGTGCCAGCAGTCAAGGGCGTCAGCCCCAGCATTTT; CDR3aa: CASSQGRQPQHF
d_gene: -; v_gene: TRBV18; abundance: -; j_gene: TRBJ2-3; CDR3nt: TGTGCCAGCTCACCTGAAGCTAGCACAGATACGCAGTATTTT; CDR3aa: CASSPEASTDTQYF
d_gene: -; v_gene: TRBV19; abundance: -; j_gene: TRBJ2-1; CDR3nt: TGTGCCAGTAGTTCAATCTTTGATGAGCAGTTCTTC; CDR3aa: CASSSIFDEQFF
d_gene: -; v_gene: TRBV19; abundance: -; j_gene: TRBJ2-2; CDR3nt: TGTGCCAGTAGTATCAGTGGGCCCGGGGAGCTGTTTTTT; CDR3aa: CASSISGPGELFF
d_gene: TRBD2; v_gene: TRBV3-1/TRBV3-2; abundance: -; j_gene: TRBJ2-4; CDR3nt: TGTGCCAGCAGTCCCCGGACTAGCGGAATTAAAAACATTCAGTACTTC; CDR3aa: CASSPRTSGIKNIQYF
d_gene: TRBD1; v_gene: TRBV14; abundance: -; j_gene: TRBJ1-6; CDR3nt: TGTGCCAGCAGCGAACGGACAGGATTTAATAATTCACCCCTCCACTTT; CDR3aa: CASSERTGFNNSPLHF